These 20 T cell receptor beta chains share one sample of origin, sequenced in a study of persistence of HIV-infected CD4 T cells. Their antigen targets remain unknown. This was the immunoSEQ version 4 assay in survey mode. The table came from immunoSEQ multiplex PCR; TCRdb's copy has only in-frame clones and leaves some out. The profile covers 35,000 to 50,000 clones, with approximately 93% appearing a single time and approximately 2% taken by the ten largest. This nonspecific control used anti-CD3/anti-CD28 bead stimulation of CD4+ T cells. Responding CD4+ T cells were sorted by upregulation of both CD40 ligand and CD69. The starting material was CD4+ T cells sorted from PBMCs after roughly 20-hour stimulation, obtained from a patient who received antiretroviral therapy. The receptor set was obtained from an adult man with HIV who was CMV-seropositive.

This clone has only one observation. This chain links TRBV18 with TRBJ2-1; the match to TRBD2 covers 9 bases. The CDR3 runs 17 residues. The V and J ends lost 3 bases and 5 bases, in that order; junction bases with no gene match: 11. CDR1 and CDR2 (germline): KGHSH, LQKENI. CDR3 DNA: TGTGCCAGCTCACCTCAGGTGGCTAGCGGGAAACACAATGAGCAGTTCTTC. The encoded protein is CASSPQVASGKHNEQFF.

The rearrangement uses TRBV5-4 and TRBJ2-1; D is ambiguous. V lost 0 bases, J lost 3 bases, and 7 bases lay in between. This CDR3 has 14 residues. CDR1 and CDR2 from the germline V gene are SGHNT and YYREEE (reference sequence). In nucleotides, the CDR3 is TGTGCCAGCAGCTTGGGACTTAGCTACAATGAGCAGTTCTTC. It yields the protein CASSLGLSYNEQFF. Variable domain in full (rest from reference TRBV5-4 and TRBJ2-1): ETGVTQSPTHLIKTRGQQVTLRCSSQSGHNTVSWYQQALGQGPQFIFQYYREEENGRGNFPPRFSGLQFPNYSSELNVNALELDDSALYLCASSLGLSYNEQFFGPGTRLTVL.

The count of this clone is one. The chain recombines TRBV29-1 with TRBJ2-3; 10 positions match TRBD2. The CDR3 consists of 15 residues. V lost 7 bases, J lost 5 bases, and 12 bases stayed unmatched. Germline CDR1 is SQVTM and CDR2 is ANQGSEA. This CDR3 reads CSANDGLAGVDTQYF. In nucleotides, the CDR3 is TGCAGCGCCAACGATGGGCTAGCGGGGGTAGATACGCAGTATTTT.

This chain connects TRBV24-1 to TRBJ2-3; 11 nucleotides line up with TRBD1. Germline CDR1 is KGHDR and CDR2 is SFDVKD. V trimming: 9 bases; J trimming: 3 bases; junction bases outside the gene matches: 1. The CDR3 contains 13 residues. In DNA form, the CDR3 reads TGTGCCACCGGGACAGGGGGGACAGATACGCAGTATTTT. Residues: CATGTGGTDTQYF.

The rearrangement uses TRBV5-1 and TRBJ1-3, with D tentatively TRBD1 (5 bases). Trimming pared 4 bases from V and 8 bases from J, leaving 16 bases between. CDR1 is SGHRS, CDR2 YFSETQ, per germline. This CDR3 is 14 amino acids long. The chain's CDR3 is CASSQTVEVDTIYF. Here the CDR3 DNA reads TGCGCCAGCAGCCAGACAGTTGAAGTGGACACCATATATTTT. Variable domain in full (rest from reference TRBV5-1 and TRBJ1-3): KAGVTQTPRYLIKTRGQQVTLSCSPISGHRSVSWYQQTPGQGLQFLFEYFSETQRNKGNFPGRFSGRQFSNSRSEMNVSTLELGDSALYLCASSQTVEVDTIYFGEGSWLTVV.

This clone came up once. The gene calls are TRBV28 and TRBJ1-5; maybe TRBD1 (6 bases). Trimming cost V 3 bases and J 0 bases, with 15 bases left between them. The germline V gene has CDR1 MDHEN and CDR2 SYDVKM. The CDR3 has 17 residues. CDR3 nucleotides: TGTGCCAGCAGTTTTCGGGGGGCGCGGGGTAGCAATCAGCCCCAGCATTTT. It codes for CASSFRGARGSNQPQHF.

V and J are TRBV2 and TRBJ2-1, with 10 nucleotides matching TRBD1. Germline assignment: CDR1 SNHLY and CDR2 FYNNEI. V shed 2 bases and J 15 bases; nucleotides not matched to a gene: 13. The CDR3 extends over 15 amino acids. CDR3: CASSELPGQGGSGFF. Written as DNA, the CDR3 is TGTGCCAGCAGTGAACTTCCCGGACAGGGGGGTTCAGGGTTCTTC.

This chain uses TRBV28 with TRBJ2-3; 10 nucleotides align to TRBD2. This CDR3 is built from 14 residues. The germline V gene encodes CDR1 MDHEN and CDR2 SYDVKM. Trimming took 6 bases from V and 7 from J; bases not matched to a gene: 7. CDR3 protein: CASSSGGGTYTQYF. The CDR3 DNA sequence: TGTGCCAGCAGCAGCGGGGGGGGCACGTATACGCAGTATTTT.

The chain is built from TRBV29-1 and TRBJ2-7; the D gene is possibly TRBD1 (5 bases). The CDR3 extends over 12 amino acids. Germline CDR1 and CDR2: SQVTM and ANQGSEA. The V end was cut by 7 bases, the J end by 6 bases, with 16 bases between. CDR3 in DNA: TGCAGCGGGGGCCAGGGAAAGGGCGAGCAGTACTTC. Protein: CSGGQGKGEQYF.

The V and J genes are TRBV15 and TRBJ1-5; D is perhaps TRBD1 (5 bases). Trimming removed 6 bases from V and 4 bases from J, with 10 bases in between. This CDR3 is 13 amino acids long. Germline CDR1 reads LNHNV; CDR2 reads YYDKDF (reference sequence). CDR3 in DNA: TGTGCCACCAGTCCAACAGGAAATCAGCCCCAGCATTTT. Protein sequence: CATSPTGNQPQHF.

The chain joins TRBV5-1 to TRBJ2-1; TRBD2 matches 8 bases. Losses at the gene ends were 4 bases for V and 0 bases for J; bases not matched to a gene: 6. This CDR3 is 16 amino acids long. CDR1 and CDR2 from the germline V gene are SGHRS and YFSETQ. The CDR3, as DNA: TGCGCCAGCAGCAAAGGACTAGCAAGCTCCTACAATGAGCAGTTCTTC. It encodes CASSKGLASSYNEQFF. The entire variable domain, with the rest obtained from reference TRBV5-1 and TRBJ2-1, is as follows: KAGVTQTPRYLIKTRGQQVTLSCSPISGHRSVSWYQQTPGQGLQFLFEYFSETQRNKGNFPGRFSGRQFSNSRSEMNVSTLELGDSALYLCASSKGLASSYNEQFFGPGTRLTVL.

The chain couples TRBV7-6 to TRBJ2-1; no clear D. Germline loops: CDR1 SGHVS, CDR2 FNYEAQ. This CDR3 has 15 amino acids. Trimming removed 6 bases from V and 0 bases from J, with 12 bases in between. The chain's CDR3 is CASSMVSSSYNEQFF. Here the CDR3 DNA reads TGTGCCAGCAGTATGGTTTCGAGCTCCTACAATGAGCAGTTCTTC.

The chain couples TRBV28 to TRBJ2-7; a weak D match, TRBD1 (5 bases). Trimming cost V 2 bases and J 4 bases, with 9 bases left between them. The CDR3 extends over 13 amino acids. Looked up from germline, CDR1 is MDHEN and CDR2 is SYDVKM. The CDR3: CASSLTGSYEQYF. The CDR3 nucleotides read TGTGCCAGCAGTTTAACAGGCTCGTACGAGCAGTACTTC.

V and J are TRBV6-5 and TRBJ1-4; 8 positions match TRBD1. Germline V CDR1 and CDR2: MNHEY, SVGAGI. There are 13 residues in the CDR3. The trim removed 6 bases at V and 13 bases at J, leaving 10 bases unmatched. CDR3 residues: CASSPQGVIGLFF. DNA of the CDR3: TGTGCCAGCAGCCCACAGGGGGTAATAGGACTGTTTTTT.

This chain uses TRBV5-1 with TRBJ2-2, with 15 bases matching TRBD2. The CDR3 consists of 19 residues. From germline, CDR1 is SGHRS and CDR2 YFSETQ. J was trimmed by 1 base and V by 6 bases; bases with no gene match: 10. CDR3 loop: CASTLTPGLAGGNTGELFF. In DNA, the CDR3 is TGCGCCAGCACTCTTACTCCGGGACTAGCGGGGGGGAACACCGGGGAGCTGTTTTTT.

This chain links TRBV7-9 with TRBJ2-2; D gene ambiguous. The CDR3 contains 12 residues. Germline assignment: CDR1 SEHNR and CDR2 FQNEAQ (reference sequence). V lost 2 bases to trimming and J lost 2 bases, with 0 bases between them. The CDR3 loop reads CASSLNTGELFF. For the CDR3, the DNA is TGTGCCAGCAGCTTAAACACCGGGGAGCTGTTTTTT.

The rearrangement uses TRBV7-3 and TRBJ1-3; D remains ambiguous. The CDR3 has 13 amino acids. CDR1 SGHTA and CDR2 FQGTGA come from the germline V gene. V lost 4 bases, J lost 4 bases, and 8 bases lay in between. CDR3 amino acids: CASSSQSGNTIYF. The CDR3 nucleotides read TGTGCCAGCAGCTCACAATCCGGAAACACCATATATTTT.

A remark on this clone: The sample has other DNA sequences that encode this CDR3 too. This chain uses TRBV19 with TRBJ1-1; no definite D call. Germline-derived CDR1 and CDR2 are LNHDA and SQIVND (reference sequence). V was cut by 4 bases and J by 1 base, with 13 bases left in between. The CDR3 has 15 residues. The DNA for the CDR3 is TGTGCCAGTAGTACCCCCGGAGGCCCGAACACTGAAGCTTTCTTT. Its protein is CASSTPGGPNTEAFF.

The gene calls are TRBV18 and TRBJ1-5; D gene ambiguous. CDR3 length: 16 residues. V shed 2 bases and J shed 1 base, with 12 bases lying between them. Germline CDR1 and CDR2: KGHSH and LQKENI. CDR3 sequence (DNA): TGTGCCAGCTCACCAGCGGCACCTCCGAGCAATCAGCCCCAGCATTTT. This translates into CASSPAAPPSNQPQHF.

The rearrangement uses TRBV7-2 and TRBJ2-3; 7 positions match TRBD2. Germline V gives CDR1 SGHTA, CDR2 FQGNSA. CDR3 length: 16 residues. Trimming at V came to 3 bases and at J to 1 base, leaving 7 bases not matched to a gene. The CDR3 sequence: CASSFTRAGGTDTQYF. The CDR3 nucleotides are TGTGCCAGCAGCTTCACGAGGGCGGGGGGCACAGATACGCAGTATTTT.